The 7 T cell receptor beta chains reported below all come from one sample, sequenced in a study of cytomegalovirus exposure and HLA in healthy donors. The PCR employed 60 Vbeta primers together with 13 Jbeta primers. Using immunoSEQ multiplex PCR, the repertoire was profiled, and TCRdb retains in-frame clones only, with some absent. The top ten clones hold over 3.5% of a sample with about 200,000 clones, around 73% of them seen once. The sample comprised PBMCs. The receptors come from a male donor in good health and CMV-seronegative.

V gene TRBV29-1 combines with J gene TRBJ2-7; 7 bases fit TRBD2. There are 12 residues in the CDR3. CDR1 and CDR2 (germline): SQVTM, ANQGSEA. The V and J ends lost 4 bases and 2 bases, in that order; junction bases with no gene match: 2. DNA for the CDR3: TGCAGCGTTGTCGGGACTACCTACGAGCAGTACTTC. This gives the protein CSVVGTTYEQYF.

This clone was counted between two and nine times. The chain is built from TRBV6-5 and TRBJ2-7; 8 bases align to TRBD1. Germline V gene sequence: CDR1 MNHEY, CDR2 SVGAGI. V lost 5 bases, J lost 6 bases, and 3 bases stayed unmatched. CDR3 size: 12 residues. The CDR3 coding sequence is TGTGCCAGCAGTCTGGACAGGGTCGAGCAGTACTTC. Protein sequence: CASSLDRVEQYF.

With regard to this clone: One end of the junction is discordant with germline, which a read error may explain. CDR3 protein: CSSSFGQAGLDEQYF. CDR3 nucleotides: TGTTCCAGCAGCTTCGGACAGGCGGGACTAGACGAGCAGTACTTC. This chain joins TRBV7-9 and TRBJ2-7, with TRBD2 as a possible D gene (8 bases). CDR3 length equals 15 residues. Germline V gene sequence: CDR1 SEHNR, CDR2 FQNEAQ (reference sequence).

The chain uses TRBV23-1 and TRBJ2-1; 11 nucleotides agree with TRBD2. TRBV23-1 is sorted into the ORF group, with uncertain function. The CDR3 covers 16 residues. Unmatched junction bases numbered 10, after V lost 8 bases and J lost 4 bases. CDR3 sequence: CASEGQLAGEYNEQFF. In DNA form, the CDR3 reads TGCGCCAGCGAGGGGCAACTAGCGGGAGAATACAATGAGCAGTTCTTC.

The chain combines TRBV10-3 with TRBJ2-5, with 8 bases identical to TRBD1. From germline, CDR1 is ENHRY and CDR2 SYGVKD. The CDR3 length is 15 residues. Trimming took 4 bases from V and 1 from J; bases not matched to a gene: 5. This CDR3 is CAISGRTGPQETQYF. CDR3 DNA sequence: TGTGCCATCAGTGGGAGGACAGGGCCCCAAGAGACCCAGTACTTC.

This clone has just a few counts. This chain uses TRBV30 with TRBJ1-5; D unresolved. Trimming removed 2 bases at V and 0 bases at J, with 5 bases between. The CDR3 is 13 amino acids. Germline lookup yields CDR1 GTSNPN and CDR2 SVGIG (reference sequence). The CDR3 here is CAWSRDSNQPQHF. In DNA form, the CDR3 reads TGTGCCTGGAGTCGGGATAGCAATCAGCCCCAGCATTTT.

Here the CDR3 DNA reads TGCAGCGTGCACAGCGGGAGTATTGAGGCCCAGTACTTC. Amino acids: CSVHSGSIEAQYF. The chain has TRBV29-1 and TRBJ2-5, with TRBD2 matching 8 bases. V lost 6 bases to trimming and J lost 9 bases; unmatched junction nucleotides: 12. Germline CDR1 is SQVTM and CDR2 is ANQGSEA. The CDR3 runs 13 residues.